A single sample gave rise to the 2 T cell receptor beta chains below, sequenced in a study of blood T cell repertoires in COVID-19. Produced via immunoSEQ multiplex PCR; TCRdb's table is partial and in-frame only. The table records approximately 180,000 clones, more than 75% of them present only once. The sample consisted of PBMCs or T cells enriched from blood (not recorded which). The receptors here all came from a woman aged 45 to 65 with acute COVID-19.

The chain has TRBV23-1 and TRBJ1-3; D possibly corresponds to TRBD1 (5 bases). TRBV23-1 is an ORF, with its function uncertain. Trimming removed 7 bases from V and 2 bases from J, with 15 bases in between. The CDR3 length is 15 residues. DNA for the CDR3: TGCGCCAGCACCCCGCCCGGGGGTGCTGGAAACACCATATATTTT. The encoded protein is CASTPPGGAGNTIYF.

This clone occurred once. The chain is built from TRBV6-5 and TRBJ1-5; D remains unclear. Looked up from germline, CDR1 is MNHEY and CDR2 is SVGAGI. V was cut by 2 bases and J by 2 bases, with 10 bases left in between. The length of the CDR3 is 15 residues. The CDR3 sequence: CASSYTGVGNQPQHF. The CDR3 DNA reads TGTGCCAGCAGTTACACCGGGGTCGGCAATCAGCCCCAGCATTTT.